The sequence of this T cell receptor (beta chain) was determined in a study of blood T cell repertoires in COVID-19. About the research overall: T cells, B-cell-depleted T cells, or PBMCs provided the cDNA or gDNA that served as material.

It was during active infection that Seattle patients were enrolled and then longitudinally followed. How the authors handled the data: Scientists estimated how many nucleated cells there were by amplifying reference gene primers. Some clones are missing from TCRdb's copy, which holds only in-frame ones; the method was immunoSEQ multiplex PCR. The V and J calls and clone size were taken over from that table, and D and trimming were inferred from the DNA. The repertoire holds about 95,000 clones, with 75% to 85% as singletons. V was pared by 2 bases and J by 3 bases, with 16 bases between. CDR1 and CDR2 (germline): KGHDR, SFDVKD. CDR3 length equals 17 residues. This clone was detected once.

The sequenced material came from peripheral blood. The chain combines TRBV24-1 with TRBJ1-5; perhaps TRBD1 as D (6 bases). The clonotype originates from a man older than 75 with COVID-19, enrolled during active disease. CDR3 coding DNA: TGTGCCACCAGTGATTCCGCACTGGGACAAAACAATCAGCCCCAGCATTTT. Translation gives CATSDSALGQNNQPQHF.